The 9 T cell receptor beta chains in this list originate from one sample, sequenced in a study of blood T cells in healthy people across ages. PCR was performed a second time for about 7 to 11 cycles using a sample-barcoded 5' primer and a J-beta primer mix. One entry per CDR3 protein results from TCRdb running MiXCR on the 5' RACE reads. The table records around 1,900,000 distinct CDR3 sequences, about 39% of them present only once. Sequencing input: blood. These receptors came from a human donor in good health.

The chain is built from TRBV29-1 and TRBJ2-3; the match to TRBD2 covers 9 bases. The germline V gene encodes CDR1 SQVTM and CDR2 ANQGSEA. Germline trimming cut 4 bases from V and 4 bases from J; bases unmatched to any gene: 3. This CDR3 region has 13 residues. DNA of the CDR3: TGCAGCGTTGGGGCGGGGGGGTCAGATACGCAGTATTTT. Translating it yields CSVGAGGSDTQYF.

V usage is TRBV4-3 and J usage is TRBJ2-3; D call uncertain. Germline values: CDR1 LGHNA, CDR2 YSLEER. CDR3 size: 16 residues. Trimming took off 4 bases at V and 2 bases at J, with 16 bases between the two ends. As DNA, the CDR3 is TGCGCCAGCAGCCGCTTTGCTCCCGAGTTCACAGATACGCAGTATTTT. Translation gives CASSRFAPEFTDTQYF.

This clonotype has more than one count but fewer than ten. V usage is TRBV6-2 or TRBV6-3 and J usage is TRBJ2-5; TRBD2 aligns across 10 bases. V trimming: 5 bases; J trimming: 3 bases; junction bases outside the gene matches: 6. Germline V gives CDR1 MNHEY, CDR2 SVGEGT. The CDR3 runs to 15 residues. In DNA, the CDR3 is TGTGCCAGCAGTCCGTGGACTAGCGGAGAAGAGACCCAGTACTTC. This encodes CASSPWTSGEETQYF.

This clonotype came up a few times. The J gene is TRBJ2-7, the V gene TRBV25-1, with 9 bases identical to TRBD1. Germline lookup yields CDR1 MGHDK and CDR2 SYGVNS. V shed 5 bases and J 0 bases; nucleotides not matched to a gene: 5. The CDR3 is made up of 15 amino acids. CDR3 amino acids: CASSTWTGDSYEQYF. The CDR3 DNA follows: TGTGCCAGCAGTACCTGGACAGGGGACTCCTACGAGCAGTACTTC.

This clonotype was observed a handful of times. The V and J genes are TRBV7-9 and TRBJ2-2; no definite D call. The germline V gene has CDR1 SEHNR and CDR2 FQNEAQ (reference sequence). The CDR3 spans 14 residues. V lost 3 bases and J 1 base, leaving 6 bases between the germline ends. The CDR3 spells CASSFFGNTGELFF. In DNA form, the CDR3 reads TGTGCCAGCAGCTTTTTTGGGAACACCGGGGAGCTGTTTTTT.

J is TRBJ1-2 and V is TRBV29-1; D remains unclear. The CDR3 runs to 10 residues. Trimming pared 1 base from V and 6 bases from J, leaving 3 bases between. The V gene's germline CDR1 is SQVTM and CDR2 ANQGSEA. This chain's CDR3 is CSVEGHGYTF. As DNA, the CDR3 is TGCAGCGTTGAAGGTCATGGCTACACCTTC.

This chain uses TRBV29-1 with TRBJ2-1, with D uncertain. With the DNA end fitting TRBJ2-7 better, the J assignment may be wrong. The germline V gene encodes CDR1 SQVTM and CDR2 ANQGSEA. This CDR3 region has 12 residues. CDR3 amino acids: CSVVRFGYEQYF. For the CDR3, the DNA is TGCAGCGTTGTGAGGTTCGGCTACGAGCAGTACTTC.

The chain uses TRBV28 and TRBJ2-4, with D tentatively TRBD1 or TRBD2 (6 bases each). The tail of the sequence fits TRBJ2-7 better, so the J call may be wrong. The CDR3 runs 14 residues. Germline V lookup: CDR1 MDHEN, CDR2 SYDVKM. The CDR3 bases are TGTGCCAGCACCCTCCCAGGAGGGGGGTTCGAGCAGTACTTC. It yields the protein CASTLPGGGFEQYF.

Here the CDR3 reads CASAMSTNTEAFF. For the CDR3, the DNA is TGTGCCAGCGCCATGTCAACGAACACTGAAGCTTTCTTT. The chain couples TRBV7-9 to TRBJ1-1; D not resolved. The ends were cut back, 8 bases at V and 1 base at J, with 11 bases in the middle. The CDR3 consists of 13 residues. Germline V gene sequence: CDR1 SEHNR, CDR2 FQNEAQ (reference sequence).